This is a list of T cell receptor beta chains from one sample in a study of control samples from healthy donors and cancer patients. Only in-frame clones appear in the TCRdb table, and some are missing; sequencing was by immunoSEQ multiplex PCR. This sample has around 150,000 clones, with 89% found just once. The material sequenced was blood. These receptors were taken from a man aged 25-45 years in good health. Each CDR3 is given with its conserved first and last residue. The D gene is left open where the match is weak. For some rows the clone size is stated as once, few or many, or as a class when expanded; others skip it.

j_call: TRBJ1-1
clone_size: .
v_call: TRBV7-6
d_call: TRBD1
cdr3_nt: TGTGCCAGCAGCTTAGGGGCCGGGAGGGGGCCTGAAGCTTTCTTT
cdr3_aa: CASSLGAGRGPEAFF

j_call: TRBJ2-6
clone_size: .
v_call: TRBV19
d_call: .
cdr3_nt: TGTGCCAGTACTCAAAGCTCTGGGGCCAACGTCCTGACTTTC
cdr3_aa: CASTQSSGANVLTF

j_call: TRBJ1-2
clone_size: .
v_call: TRBV7-2
d_call: .
cdr3_nt: TGTGCCAGCAGCTTAGGGGGCCCTAACTATGGCTACACCTTC
cdr3_aa: CASSLGGPNYGYTF

j_call: TRBJ1-2
clone_size: .
v_call: TRBV15
d_call: .
cdr3_nt: TGTGCCACCAGCAGCTTCTCCGGGACAAGAGCCTATGGCTACACCTTC
cdr3_aa: CATSSFSGTRAYGYTF

j_call: TRBJ1-1
clone_size: few
v_call: TRBV18
d_call: .
cdr3_nt: TGTGCCAGCTCACAGATGAAGCACGAAGCTTTCTTT
cdr3_aa: CASSQMKHEAFF

j_call: TRBJ1-3
clone_size: once
v_call: TRBV18
d_call: .
cdr3_nt: TGTGCCAGCTCACCACCGGACGGAGGAAACACCATATATTTT
cdr3_aa: CASSPPDGGNTIYF

j_call: TRBJ1-5
clone_size: .
v_call: TRBV7-2
d_call: .
cdr3_nt: TGTGCCAGCAGCTCGGACGGAGCTCCTCAGCCCCAGCATTTT
cdr3_aa: CASSSDGAPQPQHF

j_call: TRBJ2-3
clone_size: .
v_call: TRBV7-2
d_call: .
cdr3_nt: TGTGCCAGCAGCTCACCTGGGGGGGCCAGAGATACGCAGTATTTT
cdr3_aa: CASSSPGGARDTQYF

j_call: TRBJ2-5
clone_size: once
v_call: TRBV20-1
d_call: .
cdr3_nt: TGCAGTGCTAGTACAGAGACCCAGTACTTC
cdr3_aa: CSASTETQYF

j_call: TRBJ1-5
clone_size: few
v_call: TRBV30
d_call: .
cdr3_nt: TGTGCCTGGAATTCTTATAGCAATCAGCCCCAGCATTTT
cdr3_aa: CAWNSYSNQPQHF

j_call: TRBJ1-2
clone_size: .
v_call: TRBV7-9
d_call: TRBD1
cdr3_nt: TGTGCCAGCAGCAAGGGGACAGCCGGCTATGGCTACACCTTC
cdr3_aa: CASSKGTAGYGYTF

j_call: TRBJ1-2
clone_size: .
v_call: TRBV7-9
d_call: .
cdr3_nt: TGTGCCAGCAGCCCGCCCGGGGTGGACTATGGCTACACCTTC
cdr3_aa: CASSPPGVDYGYTF

j_call: TRBJ2-5
clone_size: .
v_call: TRBV29-1
d_call: TRBD2
cdr3_nt: TGCAGCGTTGGACTAGCCCTCCTGGAGACCCAGTACTTC
cdr3_aa: CSVGLALLETQYF

j_call: TRBJ1-4
clone_size: .
v_call: TRBV19
d_call: .
cdr3_nt: TGTGCCAGTATCTCGAGGGGGGCTTTAAATGAAAAACTGTTTTTT
cdr3_aa: CASISRGALNEKLFF

j_call: TRBJ2-7
clone_size: once
v_call: TRBV6-6
d_call: TRBD2
cdr3_nt: TGTGCCAGCACCACTAGCGGGGGGCCCTACGAGCAGTACTTC
cdr3_aa: CASTTSGGPYEQYF

j_call: TRBJ2-1
clone_size: .
v_call: TRBV11-2
d_call: .
cdr3_nt: TGTGCCAGCAGCTTAGATCCCTCGCGGGAGCAGTTCTTC
cdr3_aa: CASSLDPSREQFF

j_call: TRBJ1-4
clone_size: once
v_call: TRBV5-1
d_call: .
cdr3_nt: TGCGCCAGCAGCTTGCTTTATGCAACTAATGAAAAACTGTTTTTT
cdr3_aa: CASSLLYATNEKLFF

j_call: TRBJ2-6
clone_size: .
v_call: TRBV7-2
d_call: .
cdr3_nt: TGTGCCAGCAGCTTTGGCTCTGGGGCCAACGTCCTGACTTTC
cdr3_aa: CASSFGSGANVLTF

j_call: TRBJ1-5
clone_size: .
v_call: TRBV4-2
d_call: .
cdr3_nt: TGTGCCAGCAGCCAAGCCCAGAGCAATCAGCCCCAGCATTTT
cdr3_aa: CASSQAQSNQPQHF

j_call: TRBJ2-7
clone_size: .
v_call: TRBV6-5
d_call: TRBD1
cdr3_nt: TGTGCCAGCAGTTCCTCGACAGGGACGGGGGAGCAGTACTTC
cdr3_aa: CASSSSTGTGEQYF

j_call: TRBJ1-5
clone_size: .
v_call: TRBV6-5
d_call: .
cdr3_nt: TGTGCCAGCAGTTACTCGGGGGTCGGGCAGCCCCAGCATTTT
cdr3_aa: CASSYSGVGQPQHF

j_call: TRBJ2-5
clone_size: .
v_call: TRBV11-3
d_call: TRBD2
cdr3_nt: TGTGCCAGCAGCTTATTCGGGGGGTCCCAAGAGACCCAGTACTTC
cdr3_aa: CASSLFGGSQETQYF

j_call: TRBJ2-7
clone_size: .
v_call: TRBV19
d_call: .
cdr3_nt: TGTGCCAGTAGTATGAGGGTAGACAGTATCTACGAGCAGTACTTC
cdr3_aa: CASSMRVDSIYEQYF

j_call: TRBJ1-1
clone_size: .
v_call: TRBV29-1
d_call: .
cdr3_nt: TGCAGCCCCCAGCTCATGAACACTGAAGCTTTCTTT
cdr3_aa: CSPQLMNTEAFF

j_call: TRBJ1-5
clone_size: .
v_call: TRBV9
d_call: .
cdr3_nt: TGTGCCAGCAGCCCCCCACTTACGGACAGCGACAATCAGCCCCAGCATTTT
cdr3_aa: CASSPPLTDSDNQPQHF

j_call: TRBJ2-5
clone_size: .
v_call: TRBV25-1
d_call: .
cdr3_nt: TGTGCCAGCAGTGTCTGGATCGGACCAGGACCCGGGACCCAGTACTTC
cdr3_aa: CASSVWIGPGPGTQYF

j_call: TRBJ1-5
clone_size: .
v_call: TRBV18
d_call: .
cdr3_nt: TGTGCCAGCTCACCCGGGGCTAGAAATCAGCCCCAGCATTTT
cdr3_aa: CASSPGARNQPQHF

j_call: TRBJ1-2
clone_size: .
v_call: TRBV27
d_call: .
cdr3_nt: TGTGCCAGCAGGAATGGGGTCTATGGCTACACCTTC
cdr3_aa: CASRNGVYGYTF

j_call: TRBJ1-2
clone_size: .
v_call: TRBV7-2
d_call: .
cdr3_nt: TGTGCCAGCAAGGGGGGTGATGGCTACACCTTC
cdr3_aa: CASKGGDGYTF

j_call: TRBJ1-1
clone_size: once
v_call: TRBV9
d_call: TRBD1
cdr3_nt: TGTGCCAGCAGCGTACGGGACAGGGCTGAAGCTTTCTTT
cdr3_aa: CASSVRDRAEAFF

j_call: TRBJ2-7
clone_size: .
v_call: TRBV27
d_call: .
cdr3_nt: TGTGCCAGCAGTTTCCAGGGCTCTAACGAGCAGTACTTC
cdr3_aa: CASSFQGSNEQYF

j_call: TRBJ1-1
clone_size: .
v_call: TRBV5-1
d_call: .
cdr3_nt: TGCGCCAGCAGCCCCGACCCTTCCTGGAGTACTGAAGCTTTCTTT
cdr3_aa: CASSPDPSWSTEAFF